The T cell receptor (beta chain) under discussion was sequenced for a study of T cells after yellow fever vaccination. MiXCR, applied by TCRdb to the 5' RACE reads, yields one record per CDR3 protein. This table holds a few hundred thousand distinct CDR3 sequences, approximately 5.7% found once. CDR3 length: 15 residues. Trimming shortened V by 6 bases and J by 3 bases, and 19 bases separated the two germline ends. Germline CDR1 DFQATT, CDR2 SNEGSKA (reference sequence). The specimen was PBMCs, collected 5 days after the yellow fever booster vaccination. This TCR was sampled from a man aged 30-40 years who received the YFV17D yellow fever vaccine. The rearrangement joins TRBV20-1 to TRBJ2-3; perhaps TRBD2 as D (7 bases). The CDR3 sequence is CSAEEGRGGTDTQYF. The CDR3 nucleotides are TGCAGTGCCGAAGAAGGAAGGGGGGGTACAGATACGCAGTATTTT.